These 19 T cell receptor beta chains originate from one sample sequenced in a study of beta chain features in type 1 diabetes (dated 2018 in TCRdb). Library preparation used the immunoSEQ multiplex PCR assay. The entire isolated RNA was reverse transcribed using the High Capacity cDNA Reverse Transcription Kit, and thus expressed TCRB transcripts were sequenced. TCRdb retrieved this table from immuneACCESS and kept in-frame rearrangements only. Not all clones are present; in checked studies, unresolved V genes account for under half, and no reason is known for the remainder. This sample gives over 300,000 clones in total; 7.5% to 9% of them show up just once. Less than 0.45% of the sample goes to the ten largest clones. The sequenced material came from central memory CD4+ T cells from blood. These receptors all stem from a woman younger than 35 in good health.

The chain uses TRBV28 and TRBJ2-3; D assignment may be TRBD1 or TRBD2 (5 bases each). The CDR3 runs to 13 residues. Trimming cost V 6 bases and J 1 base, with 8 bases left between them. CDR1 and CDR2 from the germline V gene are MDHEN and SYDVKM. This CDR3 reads CASRTGRTDTQYF. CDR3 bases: TGTGCCAGCAGGACGGGACGCACAGATACGCAGTATTTT.

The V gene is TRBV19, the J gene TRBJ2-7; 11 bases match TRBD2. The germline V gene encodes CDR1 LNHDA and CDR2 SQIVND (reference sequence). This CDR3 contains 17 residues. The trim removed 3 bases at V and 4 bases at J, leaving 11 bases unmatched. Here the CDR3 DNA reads TGTGCCAGTAGTATCGACCCGAGTAGCGGGAGGGCATACGAGCAGTACTTC. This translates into CASSIDPSSGRAYEQYF.

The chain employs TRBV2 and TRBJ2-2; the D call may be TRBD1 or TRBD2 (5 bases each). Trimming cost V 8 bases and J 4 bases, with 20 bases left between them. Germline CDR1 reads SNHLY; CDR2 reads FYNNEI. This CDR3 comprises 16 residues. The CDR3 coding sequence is TGTGCCAGCTCACGTGAGGGACCCACGAGCACCGGGGAGCTGTTTTTT. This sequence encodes CASSREGPTSTGELFF.

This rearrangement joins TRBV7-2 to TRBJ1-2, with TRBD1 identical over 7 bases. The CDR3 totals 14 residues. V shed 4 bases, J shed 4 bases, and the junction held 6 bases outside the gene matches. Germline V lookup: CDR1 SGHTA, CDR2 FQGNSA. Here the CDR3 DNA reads TGTGCCAGCAGCTCGACAGGGATCCTCTATGGCTACACCTTC. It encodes CASSSTGILYGYTF.

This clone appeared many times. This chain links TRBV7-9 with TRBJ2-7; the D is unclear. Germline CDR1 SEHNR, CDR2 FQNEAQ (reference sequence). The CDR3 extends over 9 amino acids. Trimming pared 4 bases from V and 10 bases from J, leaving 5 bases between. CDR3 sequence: CASSSAQYF. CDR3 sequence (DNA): TGTGCCAGCAGCTCCGCACAGTACTTC.

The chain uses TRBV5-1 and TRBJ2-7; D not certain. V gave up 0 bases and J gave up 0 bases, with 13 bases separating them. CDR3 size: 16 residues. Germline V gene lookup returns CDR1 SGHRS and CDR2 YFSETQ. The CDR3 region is CASSLGDGRSSYEQYF. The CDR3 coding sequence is TGCGCCAGCAGCTTGGGGGATGGCAGGAGCTCCTACGAGCAGTACTTC.

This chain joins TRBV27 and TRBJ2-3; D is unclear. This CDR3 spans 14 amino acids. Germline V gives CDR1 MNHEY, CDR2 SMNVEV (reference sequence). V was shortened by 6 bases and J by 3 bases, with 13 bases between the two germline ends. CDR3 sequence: CASRGWKMTDTQYF. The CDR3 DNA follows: TGTGCCAGCAGGGGTTGGAAAATGACAGATACGCAGTATTTT.

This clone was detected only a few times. CDR3: CASSVVPPLLTARDTQYF. The CDR3 nucleotides read TGTGCCAGCAGCGTAGTCCCCCCTCTTTTGACAGCTCGAGATACGCAGTATTTT. V is TRBV9 and J is TRBJ2-3; possible D gene TRBD1, 5 bases. The CDR3 consists of 18 residues. The ends were cut back, 0 bases at V and 5 bases at J, with 22 bases in the middle. Germline CDR1 SGDLS, CDR2 YYNGEE.

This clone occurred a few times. The CDR3 sequence is CAIWPGPSNEQFF. CDR3 bases: TGTGCCATCTGGCCGGGACCGAGCAATGAGCAGTTCTTC. This sequence joins TRBV10-3 and TRBJ2-1, with D perhaps matching TRBD1 or TRBD2 (5 bases each). The V gene lost 8 bases and the J gene lost 6 bases, with 14 bases spanning the gap. From germline, CDR1 is ENHRY and CDR2 SYGVKD. The CDR3 contains 13 residues.

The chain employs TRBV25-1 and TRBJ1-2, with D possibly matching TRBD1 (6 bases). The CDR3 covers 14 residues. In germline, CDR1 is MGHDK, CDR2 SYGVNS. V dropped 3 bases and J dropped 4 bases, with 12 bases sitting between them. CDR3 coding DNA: TGTGCCAGCAGTGATGCGCCAGGGGCCTATGGCTACACCTTC. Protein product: CASSDAPGAYGYTF.

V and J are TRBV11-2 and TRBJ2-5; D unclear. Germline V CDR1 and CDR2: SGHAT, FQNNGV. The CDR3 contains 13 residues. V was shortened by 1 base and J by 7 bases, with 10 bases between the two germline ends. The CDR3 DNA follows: TGTGCCAGCAGCTTAGCTTATGGTGGGACCCAGTACTTC. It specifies CASSLAYGGTQYF.

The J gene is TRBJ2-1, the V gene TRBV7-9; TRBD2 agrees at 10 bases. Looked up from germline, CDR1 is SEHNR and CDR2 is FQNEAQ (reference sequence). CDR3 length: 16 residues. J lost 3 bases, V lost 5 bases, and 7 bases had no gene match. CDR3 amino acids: CASSRSGTSVYNEQFF. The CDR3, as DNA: TGTGCCAGCAGCCGGTCCGGGACTAGCGTCTACAATGAGCAGTTCTTC.

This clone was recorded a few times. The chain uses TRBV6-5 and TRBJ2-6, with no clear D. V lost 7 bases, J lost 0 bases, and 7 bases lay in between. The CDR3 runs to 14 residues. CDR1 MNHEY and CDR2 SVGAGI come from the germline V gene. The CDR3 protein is CASMEYSGANVLTF. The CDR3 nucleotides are TGTGCCAGCATGGAGTACTCTGGGGCCAACGTCCTGACTTTC.

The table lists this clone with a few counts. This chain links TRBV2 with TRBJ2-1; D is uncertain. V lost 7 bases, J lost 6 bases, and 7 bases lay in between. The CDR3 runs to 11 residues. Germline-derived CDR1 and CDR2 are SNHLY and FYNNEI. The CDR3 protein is CASTSFNEQFF. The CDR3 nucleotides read TGTGCCAGCACGTCTTTCAATGAGCAGTTCTTC. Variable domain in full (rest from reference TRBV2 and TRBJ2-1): EPEVTQTPSHQVTQMGQEVILRCVPISNHLYFYWYRQILGQKVEFLVSFYNNEISEKSEIFDDQFSVERPDGSNFTLKIRSTKLEDSAMYFCASTSFNEQFFGPGTRLTVL.

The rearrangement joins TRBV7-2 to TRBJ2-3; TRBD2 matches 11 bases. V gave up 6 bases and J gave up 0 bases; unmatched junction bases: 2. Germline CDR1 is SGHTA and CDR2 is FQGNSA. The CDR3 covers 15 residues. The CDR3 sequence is CASRWTSGSTDTQYF. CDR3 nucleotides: TGTGCCAGCAGGTGGACTAGCGGGAGCACAGATACGCAGTATTTT. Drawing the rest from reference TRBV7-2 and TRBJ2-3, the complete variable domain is GAGVSQSPSNKVTEKGKDVELRCDPISGHTALYWYRQSLGQGLEFLIYFQGNSAPDKSGLPSDRFSAERTGGSVSTLTIQRTQQEDSAVYLCASRWTSGSTDTQYFGPGTRLTVL.

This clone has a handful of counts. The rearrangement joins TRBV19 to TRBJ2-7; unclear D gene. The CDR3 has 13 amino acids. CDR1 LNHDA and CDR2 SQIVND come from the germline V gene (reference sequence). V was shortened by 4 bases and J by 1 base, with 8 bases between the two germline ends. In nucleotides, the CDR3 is TGTGCCAGTAGTAGGGGAACATCCTACGAGCAGTACTTC. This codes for CASSRGTSYEQYF.

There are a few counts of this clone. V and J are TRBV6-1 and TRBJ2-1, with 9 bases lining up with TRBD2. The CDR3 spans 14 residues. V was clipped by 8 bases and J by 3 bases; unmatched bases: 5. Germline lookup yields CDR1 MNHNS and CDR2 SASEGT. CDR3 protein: CASEGLAGYNEQFF. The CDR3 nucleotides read TGTGCCAGCGAGGGACTAGCCGGCTACAATGAGCAGTTCTTC.

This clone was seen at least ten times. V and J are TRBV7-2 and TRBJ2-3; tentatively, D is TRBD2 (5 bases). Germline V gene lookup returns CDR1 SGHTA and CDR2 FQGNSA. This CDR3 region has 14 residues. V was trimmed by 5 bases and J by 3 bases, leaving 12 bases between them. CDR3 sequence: CASSPQPGTDTQYF. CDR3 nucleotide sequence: TGTGCCAGCAGCCCCCAACCGGGAACAGATACGCAGTATTTT.

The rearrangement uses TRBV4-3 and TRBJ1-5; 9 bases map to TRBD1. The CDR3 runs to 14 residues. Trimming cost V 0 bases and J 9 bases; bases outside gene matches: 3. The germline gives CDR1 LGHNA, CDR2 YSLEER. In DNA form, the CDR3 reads TGCGCCAGCAGCCAAGAACAGGGGGCATCGCCCCAGCATTTT. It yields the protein CASSQEQGASPQHF.